The 4 T cell receptor beta chains presented below share a single source sample, sequenced in a study of blood T cell repertoires in COVID-19. Some clones are missing from TCRdb's copy, which holds only in-frame ones; the method was immunoSEQ multiplex PCR. The table shows 200,000 to 250,000 clones, with approximately 80% occurring only once. Sequencing was carried out using PBMCs or T cells enriched from blood (not recorded which). All receptors derive from a man aged 40-55 years who had recovered from COVID-19.

The chain couples TRBV10-2 to TRBJ1-1; 9 nucleotides line up with TRBD1. V trimming: 6 bases; J trimming: 1 base; junction bases outside the gene matches: 6. The CDR3 totals 15 residues. Germline values: CDR1 WSHSY, CDR2 SAAADI. CDR3 coding DNA: TGCGCCAGCAGACGGGACAGGGCCACGAACACTGAAGCTTTCTTT. It translates to CASRRDRATNTEAFF.

This sequence joins TRBV4-3 and TRBJ2-1; TRBD1 is a possible D gene (5 bases). V shed 3 bases and J shed 4 bases, with 13 bases lying between them. The CDR3 is made up of 15 amino acids. Per germline, CDR1 LGHNA and CDR2 YSLEER. The CDR3 protein is CASSQLDRTYNEQFF. DNA of the CDR3: TGCGCCAGCAGCCAGCTGGACCGGACATACAATGAGCAGTTCTTC.

The count of this clone is one. The chain joins TRBV7-8 to TRBJ2-1; TRBD2 might be the D (6 bases). The V end was cut by 1 base, the J end by 4 bases, with 8 bases between. The CDR3 extends over 14 amino acids. Germline values: CDR1 SGHVS, CDR2 FQNEAQ. The CDR3 loop reads CASSLVGLYNEQFF. The CDR3 region has the DNA TGTGCCAGCAGCTTAGTAGGACTATACAATGAGCAGTTCTTC. Using reference TRBV7-8 and TRBJ2-1 for the parts outside the CDR3, the full variable domain is GAGVSQSPRYKVAKRGQDVALRCDPISGHVSLFWYQQALGQGPEFLTYFQNEAQLDKSGLPSDRFFAERPEGSVSTLKIQRTQQEDSAVYLCASSLVGLYNEQFFGPGTRLTVL.

This clone was detected only once. The V and J genes are TRBV7-2 and TRBJ1-1; D gene ambiguous. V gave up 5 bases and J gave up 0 bases, with 10 bases separating them. Germline V gene sequence: CDR1 SGHTA, CDR2 FQGNSA. This CDR3 has 14 amino acids. DNA for the CDR3: TGTGCCAGCAGCCCGAACTTCATGAACACTGAAGCTTTCTTT. Its translation is CASSPNFMNTEAFF.